Sequencing of this T cell receptor beta chain was carried out in a study of T cell changes during pregnancy in multiple sclerosis. CDR3 length equals 13 residues. Trimming shortened V by 3 bases and J by 7 bases, and 12 bases separated the two germline ends. Per germline, CDR1 MNHEY and CDR2 SMNVEV (reference sequence). Sequencing was performed with immunoSEQ multiplex PCR; in TCRdb, only in-frame clones are kept and a portion is missing. This repertoire shows tens of thousands of clones, around 92% found once; its top ten account for about 0.99%. This specimen consisted of peripheral blood, obtained after pregnancy. This sequence originates from a female donor with multiple sclerosis, enrolled in a pregnancy study. The V and J genes are TRBV27 and TRBJ1-2; D may be TRBD1 (5 bases). Here the CDR3 DNA reads TGTGCCAGCAGTTTTATAACAGGAAGTGGCTACACCTTC. Its protein product is CASSFITGSGYTF.